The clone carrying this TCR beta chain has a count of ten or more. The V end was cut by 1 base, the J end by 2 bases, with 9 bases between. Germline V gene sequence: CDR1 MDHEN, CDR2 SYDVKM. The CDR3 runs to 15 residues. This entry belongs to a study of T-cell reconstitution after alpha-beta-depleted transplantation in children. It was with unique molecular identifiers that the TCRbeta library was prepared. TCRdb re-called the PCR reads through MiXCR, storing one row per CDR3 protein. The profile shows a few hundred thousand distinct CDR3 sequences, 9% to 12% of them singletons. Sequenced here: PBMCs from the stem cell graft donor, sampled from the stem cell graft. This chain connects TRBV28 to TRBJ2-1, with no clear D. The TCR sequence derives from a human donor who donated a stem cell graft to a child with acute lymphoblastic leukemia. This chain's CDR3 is CASSLSGSPYNEQFF. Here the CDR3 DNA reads TGTGCCAGCAGTTTATCAGGCAGCCCCTACAATGAGCAGTTCTTC. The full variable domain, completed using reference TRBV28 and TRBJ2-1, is DVKVTQSSRYLVKRTGEKVFLECVQDMDHENMFWYRQDPGLGLRLIYFSYDVKMKEKGDIPEGYSVSREKKERFSLILESASTNQTSMYLCASSLSGSPYNEQFFGPGTRLTVL.